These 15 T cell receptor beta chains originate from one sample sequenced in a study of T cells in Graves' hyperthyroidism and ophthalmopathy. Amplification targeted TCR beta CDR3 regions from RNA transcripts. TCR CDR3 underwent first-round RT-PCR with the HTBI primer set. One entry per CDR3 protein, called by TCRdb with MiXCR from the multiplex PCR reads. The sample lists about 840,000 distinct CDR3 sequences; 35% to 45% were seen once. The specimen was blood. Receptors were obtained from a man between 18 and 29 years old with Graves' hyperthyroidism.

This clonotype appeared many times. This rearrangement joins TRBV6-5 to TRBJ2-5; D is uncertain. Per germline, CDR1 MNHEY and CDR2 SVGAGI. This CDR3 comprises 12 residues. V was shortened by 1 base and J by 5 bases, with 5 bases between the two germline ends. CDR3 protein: CASSYYGETQYF. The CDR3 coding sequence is TGTGCCAGCAGTTACTACGGGGAGACCCAGTACTTC.

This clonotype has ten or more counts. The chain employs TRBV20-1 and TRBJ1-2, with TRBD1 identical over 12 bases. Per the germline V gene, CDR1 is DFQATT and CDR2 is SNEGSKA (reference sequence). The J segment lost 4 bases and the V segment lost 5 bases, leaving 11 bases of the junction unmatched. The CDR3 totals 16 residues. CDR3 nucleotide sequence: TGCAGTGCTCCTCCCGGGACAGGGGGCGAGGGCTATGGCTACACCTTC. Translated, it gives CSAPPGTGGEGYGYTF.

The DNA for the CDR3 is TGTGCCAGCGAAATCCACACAGGGACTAATGAAAAACTGTTTTTT. Amino acid sequence: CASEIHTGTNEKLFF. The chain joins TRBV10-3 to TRBJ1-4; D is perhaps TRBD1 (6 bases). V was clipped by 10 bases and J by 2 bases, with 17 bases between them. There are 15 residues in the CDR3. Germline CDR1 is ENHRY and CDR2 is SYGVKD.

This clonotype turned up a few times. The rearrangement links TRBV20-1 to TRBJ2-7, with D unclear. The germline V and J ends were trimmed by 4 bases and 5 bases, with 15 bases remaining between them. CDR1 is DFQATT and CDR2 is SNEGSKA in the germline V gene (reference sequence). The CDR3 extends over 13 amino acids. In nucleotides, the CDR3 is TGCAGTGCTACAGTCAGACTTGACCACGAGCAGTACTTC. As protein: CSATVRLDHEQYF.

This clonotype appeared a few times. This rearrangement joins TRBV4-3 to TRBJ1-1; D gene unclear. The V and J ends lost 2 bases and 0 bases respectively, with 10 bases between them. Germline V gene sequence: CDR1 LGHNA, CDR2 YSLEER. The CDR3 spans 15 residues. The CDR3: CASSQNAGMNTEAFF. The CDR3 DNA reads TGCGCCAGCAGCCAAAACGCAGGAATGAACACTGAAGCTTTCTTT.

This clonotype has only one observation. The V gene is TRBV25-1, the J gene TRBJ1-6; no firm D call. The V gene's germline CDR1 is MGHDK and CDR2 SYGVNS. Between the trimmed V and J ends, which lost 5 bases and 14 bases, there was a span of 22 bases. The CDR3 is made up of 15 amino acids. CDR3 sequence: CASSPSEGDKVSLHF. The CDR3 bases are TGTGCCAGCAGTCCCTCGGAGGGCGATAAGGTGTCCCTCCACTTT.

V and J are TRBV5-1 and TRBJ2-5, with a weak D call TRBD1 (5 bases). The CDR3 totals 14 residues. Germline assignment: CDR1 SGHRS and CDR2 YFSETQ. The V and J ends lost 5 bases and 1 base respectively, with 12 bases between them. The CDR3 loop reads CASRTGHPQETQYF. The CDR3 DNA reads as TGCGCCAGCAGAACCGGACATCCCCAAGAGACCCAGTACTTC.

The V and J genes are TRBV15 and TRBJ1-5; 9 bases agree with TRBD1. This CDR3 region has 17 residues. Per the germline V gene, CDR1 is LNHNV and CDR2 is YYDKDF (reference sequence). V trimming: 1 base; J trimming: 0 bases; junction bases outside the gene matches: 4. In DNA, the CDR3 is TGTGCCACCAGCAGAGGGGACAGGGATTATAGCAATCAGCCCCAGCATTTT. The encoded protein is CATSRGDRDYSNQPQHF.

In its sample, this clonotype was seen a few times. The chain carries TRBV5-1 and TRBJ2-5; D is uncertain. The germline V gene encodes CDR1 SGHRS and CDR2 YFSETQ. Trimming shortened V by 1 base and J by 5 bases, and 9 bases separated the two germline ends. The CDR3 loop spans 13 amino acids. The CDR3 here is CASSLSISETQYF. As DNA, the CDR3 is TGCGCCAGCAGCTTGAGTATCAGTGAGACCCAGTACTTC.

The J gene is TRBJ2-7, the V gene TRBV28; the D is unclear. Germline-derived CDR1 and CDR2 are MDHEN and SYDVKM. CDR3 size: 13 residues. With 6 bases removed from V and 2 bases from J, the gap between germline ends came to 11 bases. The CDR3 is CASRPDETYEQYF. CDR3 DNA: TGTGCCAGCAGACCTGACGAGACCTACGAGCAGTACTTC.

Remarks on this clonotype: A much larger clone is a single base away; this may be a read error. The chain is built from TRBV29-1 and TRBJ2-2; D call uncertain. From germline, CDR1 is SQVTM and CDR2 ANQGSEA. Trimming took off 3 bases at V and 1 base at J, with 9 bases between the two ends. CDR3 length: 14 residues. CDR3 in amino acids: CSVDLERNTGELFF. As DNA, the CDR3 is TGCAGCGTTGATTTGGAAAGGAACACCGGGGAGCTGTTTTTT.

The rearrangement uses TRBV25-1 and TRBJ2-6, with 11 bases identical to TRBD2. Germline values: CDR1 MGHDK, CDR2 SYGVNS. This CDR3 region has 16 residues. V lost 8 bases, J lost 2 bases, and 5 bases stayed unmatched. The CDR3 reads CASVTSGSAGANVLTF. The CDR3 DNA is TGTGCCAGCGTCACTAGCGGGAGTGCTGGGGCCAACGTCCTGACTTTC.

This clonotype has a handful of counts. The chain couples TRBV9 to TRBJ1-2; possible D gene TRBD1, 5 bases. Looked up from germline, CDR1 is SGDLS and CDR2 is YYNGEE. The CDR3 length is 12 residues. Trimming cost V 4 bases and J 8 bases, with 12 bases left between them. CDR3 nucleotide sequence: TGTGCCAGCAGCCCCCAAGGGGAAGGCTACACCTTC. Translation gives CASSPQGEGYTF.

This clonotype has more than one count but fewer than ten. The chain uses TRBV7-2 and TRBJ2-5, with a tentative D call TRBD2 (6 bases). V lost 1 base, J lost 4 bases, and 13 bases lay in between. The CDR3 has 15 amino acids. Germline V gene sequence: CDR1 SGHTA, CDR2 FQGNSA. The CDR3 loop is CASSLDLLRGETQYF. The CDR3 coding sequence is TGTGCCAGCAGCTTAGATCTCCTGCGGGGAGAGACCCAGTACTTC.

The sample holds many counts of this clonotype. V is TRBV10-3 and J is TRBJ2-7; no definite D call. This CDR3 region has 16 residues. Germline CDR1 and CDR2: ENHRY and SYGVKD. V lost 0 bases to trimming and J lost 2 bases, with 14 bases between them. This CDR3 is CAISESMTGSAYEQYF. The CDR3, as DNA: TGTGCCATCAGTGAGTCGATGACCGGGTCAGCCTACGAGCAGTACTTC.